The 27 T cell receptor beta chains below all came from one sample that was sequenced in a study of beta chain features in type 1 diabetes (dated by TCRdb to the late 2010s). The receptor library was made with the immunoSEQ multiplex PCR assay. The entire amount of isolated RNA was reverse transcribed using the High Capacity cDNA Reverse Transcription Kit, so the sequenced TCRB transcripts were expressed ones. What TCRdb holds here is the immuneACCESS table cut down to in-frame rearrangements. Part of the clones is not present; checked against another copy, under half of the missing clones reflect an unresolved V gene, and the others are unexplained. The sample profile shows hundreds of thousands of clones; 10% to 15% of them were found once. Jointly, the top ten make up approximately 0.015% of the sample. The sequencing input was naive CD4+ T cells from blood. The cell subset or site label, as the study defines it: true naive CD4+ T cells. These receptors all come from a young man in good health.

With regard to this clone: A junction end diverges from the germline sequence, so it may reflect a read error. V gene TRBV9 combines with J gene TRBJ1-1; the match to TRBD1 covers 7 bases. CDR3 size: 14 residues. The germline CDR1 and CDR2 sequences are SGDLS and YYNGEE. The CDR3 spells CASSGDSPNAEAFF. CDR3 bases: TGTGCCAGCAGCGGGGACAGCCCGAACGCTGAAGCTTTCTTT.

The chain employs TRBV23-1 and TRBJ2-1, with 8 bases identical to TRBD2. TRBV23-1 is an open reading frame, and its role is uncertain. The CDR3 has 19 residues. Trimming removed 11 bases from V and 0 bases from J; junction bases left unmatched: 21. The CDR3 reads CAVATGCLAGVDSYNEQFF. CDR3 coding DNA: TGCGCCGTCGCCACGGGCTGCCTAGCGGGCGTCGACTCCTACAATGAGCAGTTCTTC.

Only a few counts were recorded for this clone. The chain has TRBV7-3 and TRBJ2-1; 13 bases match TRBD2. V lost 6 bases, J lost 4 bases, and 6 bases stayed unmatched. Germline-derived CDR1 and CDR2 are SGHTA and FQGTGA. There are 16 residues in the CDR3. CDR3 sequence (DNA): TGTGCCAGCAGTTCCCGGACTAGCGGGAGTTACAATGAGCAGTTCTTC. Translation gives CASSSRTSGSYNEQFF.

The rearrangement uses TRBV5-1 and TRBJ2-1; 11 bases are a match to TRBD2. This CDR3 is built from 15 residues. Germline trimming cut 5 bases from V and 5 bases from J; bases unmatched to any gene: 6. The V gene's germline CDR1 is SGHRS and CDR2 YFSETQ. As DNA, the CDR3 is TGCGCCAGCAGGCCTCTAGCGGGGGGTGACAATGAGCAGTTCTTC. Its protein product is CASRPLAGGDNEQFF.

The rearrangement links TRBV4-3 to TRBJ2-1; 7 bases agree with TRBD2. Trimming took 0 bases from V and 0 from J; bases not matched to a gene: 8. The CDR3 is 18 residues long. Germline CDR1 reads LGHNA; CDR2 reads YSLEER. CDR3 nucleotide sequence: TGCGCCAGCAGCCAAGATCCTCGGCGGGGGACCTCCTACAATGAGCAGTTCTTC. Its translation: CASSQDPRRGTSYNEQFF.

The chain has TRBV5-1 and TRBJ2-5; a weak D match, TRBD1 (5 bases). Per germline, CDR1 SGHRS and CDR2 YFSETQ. The germline V and J ends were trimmed by 0 bases and 5 bases, with 17 bases remaining between them. The CDR3 has 16 amino acids. The CDR3 DNA reads TGCGCCAGCAGCTTGGCCGCTGGGGCCATTGGGGAGACCCAGTACTTC. This translates into CASSLAAGAIGETQYF.

Regarding this clone: The same CDR3 arises from other DNA sequences in this sample as well. The rearrangement links TRBV30 to TRBJ1-5; 8 nucleotides match TRBD1. The CDR3 consists of 14 residues. Germline V lookup: CDR1 GTSNPN, CDR2 SVGIG (reference sequence). Germline trimming cut 0 bases from V and 4 bases from J; bases unmatched to any gene: 2. This chain's CDR3 is CAWSVRQGNQPQHF. The CDR3, as DNA: TGTGCCTGGAGTGTGAGACAGGGGAATCAGCCCCAGCATTTT.

This sequence joins TRBV9 and TRBJ2-1; 7 bases are a match to TRBD2. There are 15 residues in the CDR3. J gave up 4 bases and V 0 bases, and 4 bases lay outside the gene matches. Germline CDR1 reads SGDLS; CDR2 reads YYNGEE. CDR3 DNA sequence: TGTGCCAGCAGCGTAGGGGCAGCGGGGTACAATGAGCAGTTCTTC. As protein: CASSVGAAGYNEQFF.

In its sample, this clone was seen a few times. The chain recombines TRBV30 with TRBJ2-2, with D possibly TRBD2 on 6 matching bases. Per germline, CDR1 GTSNPN and CDR2 SVGIG (reference sequence). CDR3 size: 16 residues. V dropped 1 base and J dropped 4 bases, with 16 bases sitting between them. CDR3 nucleotides: TGTGCCTGGAGTGACGGGAGCGGGTTCACCACCGGGGAGCTGTTTTTT. Encoded protein: CAWSDGSGFTTGELFF.

This rearrangement joins TRBV4-1 to TRBJ2-7; perhaps TRBD2 as D (7 bases). The germline V gene encodes CDR1 MGHRA and CDR2 YSYEKL. V lost 2 bases, J lost 0 bases, and 14 bases lay in between. The CDR3 extends over 16 amino acids. This CDR3 is CASSQPWGGPSYEQYF. DNA of the CDR3: TGCGCCAGCAGCCAACCCTGGGGGGGGCCCTCCTACGAGCAGTACTTC.

Turning to this clone: One end of the junction fails to match germline, which may point to a read error. This chain joins TRBV7-7 and TRBJ2-1, with TRBD1 matching over 10 bases. Germline CDR1 SSHAT, CDR2 FNYEAQ (reference sequence). The CDR3 loop spans 15 amino acids. DNA for the CDR3: TGTGCTAGCAGCTTAGCAGGGACAGGGGACAATGAGCAGTTCTTC. Translating it yields CASSLAGTGDNEQFF.

This clone was recorded a few times. V usage is TRBV2 and J usage is TRBJ1-5; D is possibly TRBD1 (5 bases). V was pared by 4 bases and J by 3 bases, with 10 bases between. Germline CDR1 SNHLY, CDR2 FYNNEI. The CDR3 runs 14 residues. The CDR3 sequence is CASSVDSFNQPQHF. In DNA form, the CDR3 reads TGTGCCAGCAGTGTTGACAGTTTCAATCAGCCCCAGCATTTT.

This clone was seen a handful of times. This chain joins TRBV6-6 and TRBJ1-5; D possibly corresponds to TRBD1 (5 bases). Trimming took off 0 bases at V and 11 bases at J, with 8 bases between the two ends. Germline assignment: CDR1 MNHNY and CDR2 SVGAGI (reference sequence). The CDR3 sequence is 12 residues long. The DNA for the CDR3 is TGTGCCAGCAGTTACTCGGGGGGAGCCCAGCATTTT. It codes for CASSYSGGAQHF.

This chain connects TRBV29-1 to TRBJ1-1, with a possible D match to TRBD1 (5 bases). Germline loops: CDR1 SQVTM, CDR2 ANQGSEA. CDR3 size: 12 residues. Trimming shortened V by 4 bases and J by 5 bases, and 11 bases separated the two germline ends. For the CDR3, the DNA is TGCAGCGTTGTGGGGGGAAGGACTGAAGCTTTCTTT. It yields the protein CSVVGGRTEAFF.

This clone came up a few times. V is TRBV30 and J is TRBJ1-5; D unresolved. Deletions cut 4 bases from V and 4 bases from J, with 11 bases between. This CDR3 comprises 13 residues. From germline, CDR1 is GTSNPN and CDR2 SVGIG (reference sequence). The CDR3 region has the DNA TGTGCCTGGAATATAGAGATTAATCAGCCCCAGCATTTT. Translating it yields CAWNIEINQPQHF.

The J gene is TRBJ2-5, the V gene TRBV11-2, with 9 nucleotides matching TRBD2. The germline gives CDR1 SGHAT, CDR2 FQNNGV. With 4 bases clipped from V and 6 bases from J, the junction kept 6 bases outside the gene matches. This CDR3 is built from 14 residues. CDR3 sequence reads: CASSYIAGEKTQYF. Here the CDR3 DNA reads TGTGCCAGCAGCTATATAGCGGGAGAAAAGACCCAGTACTTC. Supplemented by reference TRBV11-2 and TRBJ2-5, the full variable domain reads EAGVAQSPRYKIIEKRQSVAFWCNPISGHATLYWYQQILGQGPKLLIQFQNNGVVDDSQLPKDRFSAERLKGVDSTLKIQPAKLEDSAVYLCASSYIAGEKTQYFGPGTRLLVL.

The gene calls are TRBV19 and TRBJ2-5; maybe TRBD2 (5 bases). Germline loops: CDR1 LNHDA, CDR2 SQIVND (reference sequence). Trimming left V 8 bases short and J 1 base short, with 8 bases between. This CDR3 is built from 12 residues. The CDR3 region is CASGGSQETQYF. The DNA of the CDR3 is TGTGCCAGTGGAGGCAGCCAAGAGACCCAGTACTTC. Filled out from reference TRBV19 and TRBJ2-5, the complete variable domain reads DGGITQSPKYLFRKEGQNVTLSCEQNLNHDAMYWYRQDPGQGLRLIYYSQIVNDFQKGDIAEGYSVSREKKESFPLTVTSAQKNPTAFYLCASGGSQETQYFGPGTRLLVL.

V usage is TRBV5-1 and J usage is TRBJ2-5; 7 nucleotides align to TRBD1. The CDR3 has 14 residues. The J segment lost 2 bases and the V segment lost 4 bases, leaving 5 bases of the junction unmatched. Germline V gene sequence: CDR1 SGHRS, CDR2 YFSETQ. CDR3 coding DNA: TGCGCCAGCAGCCGGGGACAGATTCAAGAGACCCAGTACTTC. It encodes CASSRGQIQETQYF.

The V gene is TRBV19, the J gene TRBJ2-3; 9 nucleotides align to TRBD1. The CDR3 consists of 14 residues. Losses at the gene ends were 5 bases for V and 4 bases for J; bases not matched to a gene: 4. CDR1 and CDR2 (germline): LNHDA, SQIVND (reference sequence). The CDR3, as DNA: TGTGCCAGTAGTTCACAGGGGGCATCAGATACGCAGTATTTT. Translation: CASSSQGASDTQYF.

The chain uses TRBV30 and TRBJ1-1, with 8 bases that match TRBD1. The CDR3 totals 14 residues. Trimming at V came to 3 bases and at J to 6 bases, leaving 9 bases not matched to a gene. Germline V gene data show CDR1 as GTSNPN and CDR2 as SVGIG (reference sequence). CDR3: CAWRRQGTVAEAFF. The CDR3 nucleotides are TGTGCCTGGAGGCGACAGGGGACGGTGGCTGAAGCTTTCTTT.

This clone was detected a few times. The chain is built from TRBV19 and TRBJ1-2; 7 positions agree with TRBD1. Germline values: CDR1 LNHDA, CDR2 SQIVND (reference sequence). Germline trimming cut 4 bases from V and 8 bases from J; bases unmatched to any gene: 10. CDR3 length: 14 amino acids. The CDR3 reads CASSRDRQGWGYTF. The CDR3, as DNA: TGTGCCAGTAGTAGAGACCGACAGGGCTGGGGCTACACCTTC.

The chain couples TRBV5-5 to TRBJ1-5, with D possibly matching TRBD1 (5 bases). CDR3 length equals 13 residues. The V end was cut by 4 bases, the J end by 5 bases, with 10 bases between. From germline, CDR1 is SGHKS and CDR2 YYEKEE (reference sequence). In nucleotides, the CDR3 is TGTGCCAGCAGCGCCTCGGGGGATCAGCCCCAGCATTTT. This gives the protein CASSASGDQPQHF.

CDR3 DNA: TGCGCCAGCAGCCAGCTTGACAGGGGGTTCGGTGGCTACACCTTC. It translates to CASSQLDRGFGGYTF. The V call is TRBV4-3, the J call TRBJ1-2; 9 bases match TRBD1. CDR1 LGHNA and CDR2 YSLEER come from the germline V gene. V was pared by 3 bases and J by 7 bases, with 9 bases of the junction left unmatched. CDR3 length equals 15 residues.

This clone was counted between two and nine times. The chain is built from TRBV5-4 and TRBJ2-3; D remains ambiguous. CDR3 length: 13 residues. The germline V gene encodes CDR1 SGHNT and CDR2 YYREEE (reference sequence). V dropped 4 bases and J dropped 5 bases, with 11 bases sitting between them. CDR3 in DNA: TGTGCCAGCAGCCAAGATCGAGGAGATACGCAGTATTTT. This encodes CASSQDRGDTQYF. Full variable domain (rest looked up from reference TRBV5-4 and TRBJ2-3): ETGVTQSPTHLIKTRGQQVTLRCSSQSGHNTVSWYQQALGQGPQFIFQYYREEENGRGNFPPRFSGLQFPNYSSELNVNALELDDSALYLCASSQDRGDTQYFGPGTRLTVL.

This clone appeared a few times. This chain joins TRBV30 and TRBJ1-1, with D hard to call. Trimming shortened V by 4 bases and J by 4 bases, and 13 bases separated the two germline ends. Germline CDR1 GTSNPN, CDR2 SVGIG (reference sequence). The CDR3 is 13 amino acids. The CDR3 reads CAWKTERSTEAFF. The CDR3 DNA sequence: TGTGCCTGGAAAACTGAACGGAGCACTGAAGCTTTCTTT.

This clone came up a few times. The chain combines TRBV7-3 with TRBJ2-5, with unresolved D. Germline V gene sequence: CDR1 SGHTA, CDR2 FQGTGA. The CDR3 has 15 amino acids. Trimming removed 5 bases at V and 0 bases at J, with 13 bases between. DNA for the CDR3: TGTGCCAGCAGCCAAGACGGGTCAGACCAAGAGACCCAGTACTTC. This gives the protein CASSQDGSDQETQYF.

In this sample, this clone turned up a few times. V usage is TRBV4-3 and J usage is TRBJ1-2; perhaps TRBD1 as D (6 bases). Germline CDR1 reads LGHNA; CDR2 reads YSLEER. This CDR3 is 13 amino acids long. V was cut by 4 bases and J by 4 bases, with 10 bases left in between. CDR3 sequence (DNA): TGCGCCAGCAGCCGGGGGGGGCTCTATGGCTACACCTTC. This codes for CASSRGGLYGYTF.